Shown below are 15 T cell receptor beta chains from a single sample sequenced in a study of beta chain features in type 1 diabetes. Investigators reverse transcribed all isolated RNA, so they sequenced expressed TCRB transcripts. Using immunoSEQ multiplex PCR, the repertoire was profiled, and TCRdb retains in-frame clones only, with some absent. The data hold hundreds of thousands of clones, with about 16% observed a single time. Specimen: naive CD4+ T cells from blood. These TCRs come from a man between 18 and 35 years old in good health.

This clone was counted between two and nine times. The CDR3 region has the DNA TGCGCCAGCAGCCAAGATGCCGTGCCCGGGCCTAACTATGGCTACACCTTC. Protein sequence: CASSQDAVPGPNYGYTF. The chain uses TRBV4-3 and TRBJ1-2; D not resolved. This CDR3 spans 17 amino acids. Trimming stripped 0 bases from V and 0 bases from J, with 14 bases between. Per germline, CDR1 LGHNA and CDR2 YSLEER.

This rearrangement joins TRBV18 to TRBJ2-1; no clear D. Trimming pared 2 bases from V and 4 bases from J, leaving 9 bases between. The CDR3 is 14 amino acids. Germline V gives CDR1 KGHSH, CDR2 LQKENI. CDR3 DNA sequence: TGTGCCAGCTCACCAGGTTTCGAATACAATGAGCAGTTCTTC. Translating gives CASSPGFEYNEQFF.

The V and J genes are TRBV27 and TRBJ1-1, with unresolved D. Germline CDR1 is MNHEY and CDR2 is SMNVEV (reference sequence). This CDR3 spans 13 amino acids. V was trimmed by 8 bases and J by 5 bases, leaving 15 bases between them. CDR3 region: CASRVESATEAFF. The CDR3 nucleotides read TGTGCCAGCCGGGTCGAATCGGCTACTGAAGCTTTCTTT.

The chain links TRBV6-5 to TRBJ1-3, with D hard to call. V lost 6 bases and J lost 3, with 9 bases in between. The germline CDR1 and CDR2 sequences are MNHEY and SVGAGI. The CDR3 totals 13 residues. The CDR3 coding sequence is TGTGCCAGCAGCCTACATAGTGGAAACACCATATATTTT. It codes for CASSLHSGNTIYF.

This clone was counted only a few times. The chain carries TRBV30 and TRBJ2-5; D perhaps matches TRBD1 (5 bases). The CDR3 is 16 amino acids. Trimming pared 3 bases from V and 1 base from J, leaving 18 bases between. Germline V gene lookup returns CDR1 GTSNPN and CDR2 SVGIG (reference sequence). The CDR3 region is CAWRFRQGLFQETQYF. As DNA, the CDR3 is TGTGCCTGGAGGTTCCGGCAGGGTCTCTTCCAAGAGACCCAGTACTTC.

The gene calls are TRBV4-3 and TRBJ2-2, with 7 bases identical to TRBD1. CDR1 and CDR2 from the germline V gene are LGHNA and YSLEER. With V trimmed by 1 base and J by 6 bases, 2 bases remained unmatched. CDR3 length: 14 residues. The CDR3 reads CASSQGQGAGELFF. In DNA form, the CDR3 reads TGCGCCAGCAGCCAAGGGCAGGGGGCCGGGGAGCTGTTTTTT.

The V and J genes are TRBV29-1 and TRBJ2-1; 9 bases fit TRBD1. This CDR3 region has 12 residues. V trimming: 7 bases; J trimming: 3 bases; junction bases outside the gene matches: 1. Germline assignment: CDR1 SQVTM and CDR2 ANQGSEA. CDR3 DNA sequence: TGCAGCGCGGACAGGGGCTACAATGAGCAGTTCTTC. Translating it yields CSADRGYNEQFF.

The chain carries TRBV4-2 and TRBJ2-3; 10 positions agree with TRBD2. V was pared by 1 base and J by 1 base, with 5 bases of the junction left unmatched. Germline V lookup: CDR1 LGHNA, CDR2 YNFKEQ. CDR3 size: 17 residues. DNA of the CDR3: TGTGCCAGCAGCCAAGGATGGGGGACTAGCGGCACAGATACGCAGTATTTT. It specifies CASSQGWGTSGTDTQYF.

This clone was detected only a few times. V is TRBV5-4 and J is TRBJ1-1; D is unclear. V shed 3 bases and J shed 5 bases, with 8 bases lying between them. CDR3 length: 12 residues. CDR1 SGHNT and CDR2 YYREEE come from the germline V gene (reference sequence). The CDR3 loop reads CASSYRETEAFF. DNA for the CDR3: TGTGCCAGCAGCTATAGGGAGACTGAAGCTTTCTTT.

This clone has a handful of counts. The chain is built from TRBV7-2 and TRBJ1-6; 7 nucleotides match TRBD1. Germline V gene sequence: CDR1 SGHTA, CDR2 FQGNSA. The CDR3 loop spans 15 amino acids. Germline trimming cut 3 bases from V and 6 bases from J; bases unmatched to any gene: 5. CDR3 nucleotides: TGTGCCAGCAGCTTTGACAGGGCGACTAATTCACCCCTCCACTTT. Translation gives CASSFDRATNSPLHF. The variable domain in full, with the rest retrieved from reference TRBV7-2 and TRBJ1-6, is GAGVSQSPSNKVTEKGKDVELRCDPISGHTALYWYRQSLGQGLEFLIYFQGNSAPDKSGLPSDRFSAERTGGSVSTLTIQRTQQEDSAVYLCASSFDRATNSPLHFGNGTRLTVT.

V and J are TRBV7-9 and TRBJ2-1; the match to TRBD2 covers 7 bases. Germline V gene lookup returns CDR1 SEHNR and CDR2 FQNEAQ (reference sequence). The length of the CDR3 is 14 residues. The junction had 7 bases not matched to a gene; V was cut back by 2 bases and J by 9 bases. This CDR3 is CASSLYGAGVEQFF. In nucleotides, the CDR3 is TGTGCCAGCAGCTTATACGGCGCGGGAGTTGAGCAGTTCTTC.

V gene TRBV10-3 combines with J gene TRBJ2-5, with 8 bases identical to TRBD2. The CDR3 extends over 14 amino acids. After removal of 6 bases from V and 2 bases from J, the junction contained 5 bases not matched to a gene. In germline, CDR1 is ENHRY, CDR2 SYGVKD. As DNA, the CDR3 is TGTGCCATCAGGGCCGGGACTAGACAAGAGACCCAGTACTTC. Amino acid sequence: CAIRAGTRQETQYF.

The V gene is TRBV27, the J gene TRBJ1-6; D uncertain. Germline V gives CDR1 MNHEY, CDR2 SMNVEV (reference sequence). Trimming pared 2 bases from V and 6 bases from J, leaving 20 bases between. The length of the CDR3 is 18 residues. CDR3: CASSLPPATGLGNSPLHF. The CDR3 nucleotides are TGTGCCAGCAGTTTACCCCCCGCGACCGGATTGGGTAATTCACCCCTCCACTTT.

This clone showed up just a few times. This chain connects TRBV19 to TRBJ1-1; no clear D. Trimming shortened V by 6 bases and J by 1 base, and 15 bases separated the two germline ends. CDR1 and CDR2 from the germline V gene are LNHDA and SQIVND (reference sequence). CDR3 size: 15 residues. CDR3 nucleotide sequence: TGTGCCAGTAGGTGGCACGAGGCTGAGAACACTGAAGCTTTCTTT. Translation: CASRWHEAENTEAFF.

The chain is built from TRBV7-9 and TRBJ2-3, with D unresolved. The length of the CDR3 is 15 residues. V lost 2 bases and J 0 bases, leaving 9 bases between the germline ends. Germline CDR1 SEHNR, CDR2 FQNEAQ (reference sequence). CDR3 DNA sequence: TGTGCCAGCAGCTTACGCCGGGCGAGCACAGATACGCAGTATTTT. Protein sequence: CASSLRRASTDTQYF.